The present TCR beta chain was sequenced within a study of blood T cells in healthy people across ages. CDR1 and CDR2 from the germline V gene are MGHDK and SYGVNS. The V and J ends lost 6 bases and 11 bases, in that order; junction bases with no gene match: 8. This CDR3 comprises 14 residues. The authors ran a second PCR of about 7 to 12 cycles using a sample-barcoded 5' primer and a J-beta primer mix. TCRdb ran MiXCR on the 5' RACE reads and lists one entry per CDR3 protein. The sample consists of 450,000 to 700,000 distinct CDR3 sequences, 25% to 30% of them appearing once. Only a few counts were recorded for this clonotype. Healthy Caucasian individuals from Russia aged roughly 6 to 90 served as donors.

The sequencing input was blood. The clonotype originates from a woman between 65 and 79 years old in good health. V usage is TRBV25-1 and J usage is TRBJ1-6; 9 bases are a match to TRBD1. CDR3 protein: CASRPDRGRTPLHF. The DNA of the CDR3 is TGTGCCAGCAGACCGGACAGGGGTAGGACACCCCTCCACTTT.